What follows describes a single T cell receptor beta chain. Its specificity is not known. Sequenced by immunoSEQ multiplex PCR; TCRdb stores in-frame clones only, minus some. Among more than 150,000 clones listed, under 95% were seen once. This entry belongs to a study of T cell responses to AZD1222 COVID-19 vaccine. Turning to the study itself: Timing groups of about 4 and about 12 weeks for second doses were pooled.

Study-level findings and limits: In the spike-specific TCR repertoire, nearly half reportedly target unmutated variant regions. Researchers took repertoire samples only after the peak T cell response had come. Only five or six people who got AZD1222 tested seropositive at baseline.

The V segment lost 2 bases and the J segment 3 bases; nucleotides outside the gene matches: 4. The CDR3 contains 15 residues. CDR1 is MNHEY, CDR2 SVGEGT, per germline. The source material was peripheral blood, sampled on day 0 of AZD1222 vaccination. This chain joins TRBV6-2 or TRBV6-3 and TRBJ2-3; 8 positions match TRBD2. This clonotype was sampled from an adult in good health. This CDR3 reads CASSYRRGETDTQYF. The CDR3 bases are TGTGCCAGCAGTTACCGGCGGGGGGAGACAGATACGCAGTATTTT.